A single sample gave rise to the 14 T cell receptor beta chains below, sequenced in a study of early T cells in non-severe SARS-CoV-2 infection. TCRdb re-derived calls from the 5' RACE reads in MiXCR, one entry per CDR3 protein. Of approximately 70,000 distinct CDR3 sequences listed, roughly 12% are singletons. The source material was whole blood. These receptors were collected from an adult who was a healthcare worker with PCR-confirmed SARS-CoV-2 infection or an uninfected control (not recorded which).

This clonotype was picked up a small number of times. CDR3 amino acids: CASSFGGGAADTQYF. The CDR3 coding sequence is TGTGCCAGCAGTTTCGGCGGGGGGGCGGCAGATACGCAGTATTTT. V usage is TRBV12-3 or TRBV12-4 and J usage is TRBJ2-3; 9 bases line up with TRBD2. The CDR3 consists of 15 residues. The trim removed 3 bases at V and 4 bases at J, leaving 5 bases unmatched.

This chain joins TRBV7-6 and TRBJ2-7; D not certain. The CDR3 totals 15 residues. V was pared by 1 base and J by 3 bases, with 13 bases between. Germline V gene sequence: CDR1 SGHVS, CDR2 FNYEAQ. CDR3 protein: CASSLGPLGNYEQYF. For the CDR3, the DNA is TGTGCCAGCAGCTTAGGGCCCTTAGGGAACTACGAGCAGTACTTC.

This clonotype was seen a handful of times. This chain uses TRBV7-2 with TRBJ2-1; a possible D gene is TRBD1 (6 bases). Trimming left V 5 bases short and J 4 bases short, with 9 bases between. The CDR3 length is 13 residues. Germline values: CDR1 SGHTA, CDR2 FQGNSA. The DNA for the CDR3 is TGTGCCAGCAGCCCTGGACAGTACAATGAGCAGTTCTTC. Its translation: CASSPGQYNEQFF.

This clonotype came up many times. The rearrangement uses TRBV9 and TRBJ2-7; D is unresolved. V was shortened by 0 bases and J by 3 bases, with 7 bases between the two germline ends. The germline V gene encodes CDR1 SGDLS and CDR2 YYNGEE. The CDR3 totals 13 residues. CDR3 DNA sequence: TGTGCCAGCAGCGTAGCCAGTAACTACGAGCAGTACTTC. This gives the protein CASSVASNYEQYF.

The CDR3 bases are TGTGCTAGTGGCCTGGACAGGGGGTATAGTTCCTATAATTCACCCCTCCACTTT. Residues: CASGLDRGYSSYNSPLHF. This chain links TRBV12-5 with TRBJ1-6, with 10 bases fitting TRBD1. V shed 6 bases and J 1 base; nucleotides not matched to a gene: 9. This CDR3 has 18 amino acids. Per germline, CDR1 LGHNT and CDR2 FRNRAP.

The CDR3 protein is CASSFYASGLTEKLFF. The CDR3 DNA reads as TGTGCCAGCAGCTTTTATGCGTCTGGGTTAACTGAAAAACTGTTTTTT. This chain connects TRBV7-9 to TRBJ1-4; no clear D gene. In germline, CDR1 is SEHNR, CDR2 FQNEAQ (reference sequence). With 3 bases removed from V and 7 bases from J, the gap between germline ends came to 18 bases. This CDR3 is 16 amino acids long. The variable domain in full, completed from reference TRBV7-9 and TRBJ1-4, reads DTGVSQNPRHKITKRGQNVTFRCDPISEHNRLYWYRQTLGQGPEFLTYFQNEAQLEKSRLLSDRFSAERPKGSFSTLEIQRTEQGDSAMYLCASSFYASGLTEKLFFGSGTQLSVL.

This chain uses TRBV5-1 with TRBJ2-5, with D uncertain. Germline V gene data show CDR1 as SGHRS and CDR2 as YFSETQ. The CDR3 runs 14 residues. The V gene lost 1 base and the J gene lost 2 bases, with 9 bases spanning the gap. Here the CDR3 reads CASSLTSRQETQYF. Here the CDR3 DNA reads TGCGCCAGCAGCTTGACTTCACGACAAGAGACCCAGTACTTC.

The CDR3 sequence: CASSHGERTGELFF. DNA of the CDR3: TGCGCCAGCAGTCACGGGGAGCGCACCGGGGAGCTGTTTTTT. The J gene is TRBJ2-2, the V gene TRBV5-1, with TRBD2 as a possible D gene (5 bases). CDR1 and CDR2 from the germline V gene are SGHRS and YFSETQ. CDR3 length: 14 residues. V was cut by 5 bases and J by 4 bases, with 12 bases left in between. Full variable domain (remainder filled in from reference TRBV5-1 and TRBJ2-2): KAGVTQTPRYLIKTRGQQVTLSCSPISGHRSVSWYQQTPGQGLQFLFEYFSETQRNKGNFPGRFSGRQFSNSRSEMNVSTLELGDSALYLCASSHGERTGELFFGEGSRLTVL.

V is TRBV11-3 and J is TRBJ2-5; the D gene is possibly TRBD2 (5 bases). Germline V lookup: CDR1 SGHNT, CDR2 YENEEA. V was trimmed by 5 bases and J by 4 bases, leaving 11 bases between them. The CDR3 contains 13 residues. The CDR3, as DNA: TGTGCCAGCAGCGACACGGGAAGAGAGACCCAGTACTTC. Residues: CASSDTGRETQYF.

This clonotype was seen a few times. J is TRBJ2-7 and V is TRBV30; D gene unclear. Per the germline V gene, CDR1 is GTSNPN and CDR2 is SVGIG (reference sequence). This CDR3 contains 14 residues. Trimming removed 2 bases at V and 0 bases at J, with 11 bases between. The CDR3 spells CAWSTSYLSYEQYF. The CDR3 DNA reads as TGTGCCTGGAGTACCTCATATCTCTCCTACGAGCAGTACTTC.

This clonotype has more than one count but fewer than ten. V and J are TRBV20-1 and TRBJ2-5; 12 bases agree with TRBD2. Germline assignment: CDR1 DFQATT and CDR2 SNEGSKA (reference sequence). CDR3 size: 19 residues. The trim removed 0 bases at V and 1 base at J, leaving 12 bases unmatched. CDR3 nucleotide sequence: TGCAGTGCTAGAGATCAACTAGCGGGGGGAATTGGCACCCAAGAGACCCAGTACTTC. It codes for CSARDQLAGGIGTQETQYF.

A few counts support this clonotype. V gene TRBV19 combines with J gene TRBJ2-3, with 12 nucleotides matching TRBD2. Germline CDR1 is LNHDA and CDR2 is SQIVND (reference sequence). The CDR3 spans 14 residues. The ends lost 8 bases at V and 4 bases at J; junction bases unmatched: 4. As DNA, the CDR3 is TGTGCCAGTCGCACTAGCGGGGGGTCAGATACGCAGTATTTT. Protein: CASRTSGGSDTQYF. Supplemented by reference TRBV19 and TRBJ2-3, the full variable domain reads DGGITQSPKYLFRKEGQNVTLSCEQNLNHDAMYWYRQDPGQGLRLIYYSQIVNDFQKGDIAEGYSVSREKKESFPLTVTSAQKNPTAFYLCASRTSGGSDTQYFGPGTRLTVL.

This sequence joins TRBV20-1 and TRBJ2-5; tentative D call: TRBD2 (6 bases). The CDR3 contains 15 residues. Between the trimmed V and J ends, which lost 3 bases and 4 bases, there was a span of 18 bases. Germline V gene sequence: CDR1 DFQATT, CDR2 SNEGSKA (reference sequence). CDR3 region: CSARDKTRGTETQYF. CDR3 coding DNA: TGCAGTGCTAGGGACAAGACTAGGGGTACAGAGACCCAGTACTTC.

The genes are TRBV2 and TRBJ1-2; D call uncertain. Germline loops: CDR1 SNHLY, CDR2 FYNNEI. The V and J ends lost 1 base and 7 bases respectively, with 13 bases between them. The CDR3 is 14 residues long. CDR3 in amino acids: CASSEEGVGRGYTF. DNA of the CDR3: TGTGCCAGCAGTGAAGAGGGAGTCGGTCGTGGCTACACCTTC.